The source of this T cell receptor (beta chain) is a study of beta chain features in type 1 diabetes. Study background: Across every sample, 100 million to 130 million sorted cells were examined in total.

Investigators reverse transcribed all isolated RNA, so they sequenced expressed TCRB transcripts. Naive, central memory and regulatory T cell samples came to a mean of approximately 3.57 million reads. Sequencing used immunoSEQ multiplex PCR; TCRdb keeps in-frame clones, though not all of them. The repertoire holds over 200,000 clones, 11% seen once, with more than 0.015% in the top ten. In its sample, this clone was seen a few times. Its antigen is still unknown. Study-level results: TCRB CDR3s were moderately but significantly shorter in Type 1 diabetes patients in all four CD4+ subsets.

The CDR3 loop spans 14 amino acids. Trimming at V came to 3 bases and at J to 4 bases, leaving 2 bases not matched to a gene. CDR1 SGDLS and CDR2 YYNGEE come from the germline V gene. The sample comprised naive CD4+ T cells from blood. The clonotype comes from a man aged 25 to 40 with type 1 diabetes. This chain connects TRBV9 to TRBJ1-5; 9 bases align to TRBD1. CDR3 DNA sequence: TGTGCCAGCAGCGGGGGACAGGGTAATCAGCCCCAGCATTTT. Its protein is CASSGGQGNQPQHF.